The 16 T cell receptor beta chains below all came from one sample that was sequenced in a study of radiation and T cells in renal cell carcinoma. The method was immunoSEQ multiplex PCR; TCRdb's version includes in-frame clones alone and lacks a portion of them. Here the sample spans 150,000 or so clones, 70% to 90% being singletons. Time point here: baseline pretreatment blood. The sample's treatment: 15 Gy SBRT to primary tumor, nephrectomy 4 weeks later. This specimen consisted of blood, obtained from a patient whose treatment included radiotherapy and nephrectomy. These receptor sequences come from a woman in her fifties or sixties with renal cell carcinoma.

J is TRBJ1-2 and V is TRBV9; D remains unclear. The CDR3 runs 13 residues. Germline V gives CDR1 SGDLS, CDR2 YYNGEE. Trimming shortened V by 3 bases and J by 8 bases, and 14 bases separated the two germline ends. The CDR3 nucleotides read TGTGCCAGCAGCGCCCCACCCATTTGGGGCTACACCTTC. This sequence encodes CASSAPPIWGYTF.

This chain links TRBV5-6 with TRBJ1-2; D gene uncertain. V gave up 7 bases and J gave up 5 bases, with 15 bases separating them. The germline CDR1 and CDR2 sequences are SGHDT and YYEEEE. The CDR3 sequence is 13 residues long. CDR3: CASASWVGYGYTF. CDR3 DNA: TGTGCCAGCGCTTCATGGGTGGGGTATGGCTACACCTTC.

The CDR3: CASSIRGRTEAFF. DNA for the CDR3: TGTGCCAGCAGTATAAGGGGGAGGACTGAAGCTTTCTTT. The V call is TRBV2, the J call TRBJ1-1; possibly TRBD1 for D (6 bases). Trimming stripped 5 bases from V and 5 bases from J, with 12 bases between. The CDR3 loop spans 13 amino acids. Germline values: CDR1 SNHLY, CDR2 FYNNEI.

The chain uses TRBV11-3 and TRBJ1-1; D is perhaps TRBD1 (5 bases). There are 14 residues in the CDR3. Trimming cost V 4 bases and J 0 bases, with 9 bases left between them. Germline CDR1 SGHNT, CDR2 YENEEA. The DNA for the CDR3 is TGTGCCAGCAGCTCCGGGACGGTGAACACTGAAGCTTTCTTT. Protein product: CASSSGTVNTEAFF. The whole variable domain, remainder taken from reference TRBV11-3 and TRBJ1-1, is EAGVVQSPRYKIIEKKQPVAFWCNPISGHNTLYWYLQNLGQGPELLIRYENEEAVDDSQLPKDRFSAERLKGVDSTLKIQPAELGDSAVYLCASSSGTVNTEAFFGQGTRLTVV.

The V gene is TRBV2, the J gene TRBJ1-6; TRBD1 aligns across 10 bases. This CDR3 spans 14 amino acids. Germline CDR1 is SNHLY and CDR2 is FYNNEI. V shed 4 bases, J shed 10 bases, and the junction held 4 bases outside the gene matches. Written as DNA, the CDR3 is TGTGCCAGCAGTGTAGGGACAGGGGTATCACCCCTCCACTTT. Protein sequence: CASSVGTGVSPLHF.

The rearrangement links TRBV19 to TRBJ1-1, with TRBD1 identical over 7 bases. Germline V lookup: CDR1 LNHDA, CDR2 SQIVND (reference sequence). The CDR3 consists of 13 residues. Losses at the gene ends were 3 bases for V and 4 bases for J; bases not matched to a gene: 2. The CDR3 loop reads CASSITGVTEAFF. CDR3 sequence (DNA): TGTGCCAGTAGTATTACAGGGGTCACTGAAGCTTTCTTT. The full variable domain, its missing parts supplied by reference TRBV19 and TRBJ1-1, is DGGITQSPKYLFRKEGQNVTLSCEQNLNHDAMYWYRQDPGQGLRLIYYSQIVNDFQKGDIAEGYSVSREKKESFPLTVTSAQKNPTAFYLCASSITGVTEAFFGQGTRLTVV.

This chain joins TRBV6-1 and TRBJ1-3; D uncertain. This CDR3 region has 12 residues. V was trimmed by 7 bases and J by 0 bases, leaving 4 bases between them. The V gene's germline CDR1 is MNHNS and CDR2 SASEGT. The CDR3 protein is CASTSSGNTIYF. The CDR3 region has the DNA TGTGCCAGCACCAGCTCTGGAAACACCATATATTTT.

CDR3 in DNA: TGTGCCAGCAGCCCCACCATGGGGCGTCTAGCTAACTATGGCTACACCTTC. Protein: CASSPTMGRLANYGYTF. The chain combines TRBV7-9 with TRBJ1-2, with D maybe TRBD1 (5 bases). CDR3 length: 17 amino acids. Deletions cut 5 bases from V and 0 bases from J, with 19 bases between. The V gene's germline CDR1 is SEHNR and CDR2 FQNEAQ (reference sequence).

The rearrangement uses TRBV7-8 and TRBJ2-1, with D tentatively TRBD1 (5 bases). This CDR3 spans 13 amino acids. Germline CDR1 and CDR2: SGHVS and FQNEAQ. The V and J ends lost 5 bases and 4 bases respectively, with 9 bases between them. The CDR3: CASSARQYNEQFF. The DNA of the CDR3 is TGTGCCAGCAGCGCCCGACAGTACAATGAGCAGTTCTTC.

The chain is built from TRBV6-1 and TRBJ1-6; TRBD1 is a possible D gene (6 bases). Germline CDR1 and CDR2: MNHNS and SASEGT. Trimming shortened V by 2 bases and J by 6 bases, and 14 bases separated the two germline ends. The CDR3 loop spans 16 amino acids. The CDR3 reads CASSERGGLLNSPLHF. CDR3 DNA: TGTGCCAGCAGTGAAAGGGGGGGACTGCTTAATTCACCCCTCCACTTT.

In DNA form, the CDR3 reads TGTGCCAGCAGGGAAGGACGAAGGGGCACTGAAGCTTTCTTT. Protein sequence: CASREGRRGTEAFF. This chain joins TRBV6-5 and TRBJ1-1; possible D gene TRBD1, 5 bases. This CDR3 is 14 amino acids long. The V and J ends lost 6 bases and 4 bases respectively, with 15 bases between them. CDR1 is MNHEY, CDR2 SVGAGI, per germline.

J is TRBJ1-2 and V is TRBV5-3, with TRBD1 matching 8 bases. TRBV5-3 belongs to the ORF category, with a function that is uncertain. V lost 5 bases and J lost 8; bases outside the gene matches: 8. CDR3 length equals 13 residues. The CDR3 region has the DNA TGTGCCAGAAGTTCGGACAGGGAGGGAGGCTACACCTTC. Protein sequence: CARSSDREGGYTF.

The chain employs TRBV30 and TRBJ2-7; a weak D match, TRBD1 (6 bases). Germline lookup yields CDR1 GTSNPN and CDR2 SVGIG (reference sequence). Trimming took 0 bases from V and 7 from J, leaving 13 bases between them. The CDR3 covers 13 residues. The CDR3 sequence: CAWSVLGGVEQYF. The CDR3 nucleotides are TGTGCCTGGAGTGTACTAGGGGGAGTAGAGCAGTACTTC.

V usage is TRBV2 and J usage is TRBJ2-3; perhaps TRBD1 as D (6 bases). Germline loops: CDR1 SNHLY, CDR2 FYNNEI. Trimming shortened V by 8 bases and J by 0 bases, and 12 bases separated the two germline ends. This CDR3 is built from 14 residues. CDR3 sequence reads: CASADRRSTDTQYF. DNA for the CDR3: TGTGCCAGCGCCGACAGGCGTAGCACAGATACGCAGTATTTT.

The chain is built from TRBV7-2 and TRBJ1-5; D unclear. V was shortened by 5 bases and J by 3 bases, with 14 bases between the two germline ends. The CDR3 extends over 15 amino acids. Germline-derived CDR1 and CDR2 are SGHTA and FQGNSA. CDR3 loop: CASSVLGLTNQPQHF. CDR3 bases: TGTGCCAGCAGCGTGCTTGGCCTTACCAATCAGCCCCAGCATTTT.

Only one count was recorded for this clone. V and J are TRBV18 and TRBJ1-1; D perhaps matches TRBD1 (5 bases). This CDR3 is built from 16 residues. Trimming removed 1 base at V and 3 bases at J, with 15 bases between. The germline CDR1 and CDR2 sequences are KGHSH and LQKENI. CDR3 loop: CASSPRSGREDTEAFF. The CDR3 nucleotides read TGTGCCAGCTCACCACGCTCGGGCAGGGAGGACACTGAAGCTTTCTTT. Variable domain in full (rest from reference TRBV18 and TRBJ1-1): NAGVMQNPRHLVRRRGQEARLRCSPMKGHSHVYWYRQLPEEGLKFMVYLQKENIIDESGMPKERFSAEFPKEGPSILRIQQVVRGDSAAYFCASSPRSGREDTEAFFGQGTRLTVV.